The present entry profiles one TCR beta chain with its context. No antigen is known for it. No much larger clone exists at a distance of one base, and base qualities are not known. This record belongs to a study of shared clonotypes between healthy human individuals (dated by TCRdb to about 2020). For context, the study as a whole: The cohort included three men and a couple of women between 18 and 49 years of age. For each donor, three plates each were used for CD4 naive and CD4 memory, two plates were used for CD8 naive, and one plate was used for CD8 memory. Blood TCR repertoires of five healthy adults were deeply sequenced to estimate repertoire size and the extent of clonotype sharing between individuals. To increase sequencing depth and limit assay-specific biases, TCR repertoire library preparation and sequencing were carried out by different laboratories using diverse techniques. Each donor's leukapheresis produced roughly between roughly 0.85 and 9.5 billion PBMCs. General conclusions and limits of the study: Sharing across a few donors was observed for about 4.8% of naive CD4, 3% to 4% of naive CD8, 2% to 2.5% of memory CD4, and approximately 0.41% of memory CD8 clonotypes. Larger estimated clonotype richness was generally found for naive subsets than for memory subsets. Based on pairwise subsampling, the degree of clonotype sharing among donors was expected to be affected by sequencing depth. Because the study included only a small number of donors, the genetic and exposure-history diversity represented was limited. Compared with non-shared clonotypes, the clonotypes found in all four sorted-subset donors had higher generation probabilities. Rarefaction of sorted-subset datasets indicated incomplete sequencing despite the large sequencing depth. Only blood was sampled, and tissue TCR repertoires likely differ from those in blood.

Its CDR3 holds 15 amino acids, cysteine through phenylalanine. This entry keeps only the CDR3 DNA: 45 bases, framed from base 1. Per the germline V gene, SGHRS is the CDR1 and YFSETQ is the CDR2. Trimming takes 3 bases off V and 0 bases off J; junction bases not matched to a gene: 5. Using the deep immunoSEQ assay, TCR CDR3 regions were amplified from genomic DNA by multiplex PCR. Extracted genomic DNA from each cell subset was spread evenly across all wells of several immunoSEQ 96-well plates, with each plate serving as a replicate. Each replicate PCR for sorted subsets received roughly 0.2 ug genomic DNA, equal to roughly 29,000 T cell genomes. Purified libraries were measured with a Qubit 3.0 fluorometer, size-checked on a Bioanalyzer 2100, and measured again with the KAPA Library Quantification kit. A separate single-read 150-cycle Illumina NextSeq 550 flow cell was used to sequence each immunoSEQ 96-well plate. The authors processed their data as follows. Because the immunoSEQ output included only junctional sequences and no quality scores, the filtering could not be the same as the filtering used for full-length reads. Sequences were annotated with PyIR, a Python wrapper for IgBLAST v1.9, and V/J genes and CDR3 were assigned using IMGT germline references. Reads were filtered out if the reads had weak V/J assignments (E-value above 1e-6), no CDR3, stop codons, out-of-frame junctions, or ambiguous translated residues. V3J clonotypes were defined as sequences sharing the same inferred V gene, J gene, and CDR3 amino acid sequence. Percentage overlap between repertoires was calculated by dividing the number of shared unique clonotypes by the size of the smaller repertoire. RTK rarefaction, the Chao1 estimator, and Recon v2.1 estimates of unobserved clonotypes were used to assess repertoire richness. OLGA was used to compute generation probabilities for all TCRbeta clonotypes that the gDNA method yielded from several donors. The table was pulled from immuneACCESS by TCRdb, which kept in-frame rearrangements only. Such tables lose some clones; where checked, under half of the loss comes from unresolved V genes, and the rest has no known cause. V, J and clone size are those of that table, while D and trimming were read from the DNA. The sample table contains roughly 2.2 million clones; only one count was recorded for around 90% of them. The ten largest clones represent roughly 0.34% of the sample.

The donors were healthy, HIV-negative adults with no recently reported acute infections or vaccinations. Every donor was a Caucasian adult residing in Nashville, Tennessee, USA. Magnetic negative selection was used to enrich CD4+ T cells, after which naive cells were positively selected on CD45RA and the negative fraction became the memory subset. After blood collection by leukapheresis, PBMCs were isolated using Ficoll-Histopaque density gradient centrifugation and then cryopreserved in the vapor phase of liquid nitrogen. Analytical flow cytometry was used to check the purity and quantity of each magnetically sorted T cell population. Genomic DNA was isolated from each sorted fraction and quantified by UV absorbance on a Nanodrop 2000c.

The TCR originated in a man younger than 35 in good health. Some clones in this sample may be carry-over from other donors' samples. Sequenced sample: naive CD4+ T cells from PBMCs. Taken with the paper, the label for cell subset or site translates to: CD45RA+ positively selected. The chain uses TRBV5-1 and TRBJ2-7; 8 bases in the middle match TRBD1. The CDR3 region reads CASSSRTGTSYEQYF. The DNA sequence is as follows: TGCGCCAGCAGCTCTAGGACAGGGACCTCCTACGAGCAGTACTTC. The reference TRBV5-1 and TRBJ2-7 proteins fill in what lies around the CDR3, so the full variable domain reads KAGVTQTPRYLIKTRGQQVTLSCSPISGHRSVSWYQQTPGQGLQFLFEYFSETQRNKGNFPGRFSGRQFSNSRSEMNVSTLELGDSALYLCASSSRTGTSYEQYFGPGTRLTVT.